Sequencing of this TCR beta chain was carried out in a study of long-term antiretroviral therapy in people with HIV. Study results and limitations: ART adherence, viral resistance and therapy changes went undocumented.

Germline V gene sequence: CDR1 GTSNPN, CDR2 SVGIG (reference sequence). Trimming shortened V by 1 base and J by 4 bases, and 14 bases separated the two germline ends. This CDR3 comprises 14 residues. At least one PBMC sample before ART and at least two after were required. Each HIV-infected participant was given treatment in the United States. Prior to DNA extraction, the samples held about 0.95-11 million cryopreserved PBMC. The assay used was immunoSEQ (version v3.0), run at survey level. Profiled with immunoSEQ multiplex PCR; TCRdb holds only in-frame clones, not every one. Here the sample spans approximately 31,000 clones, 70% to 90% being singletons. Comments on this clone: Its antigen remains unidentified.

The genes are TRBV30 and TRBJ2-7, with D possibly being TRBD1 (5 bases). This TCR was recovered from a man between 18 and 35 years old with HIV. Specimen: unsorted PBMCs, collected 1.1 years after starting antiretroviral therapy. CDR3 sequence (DNA): TGTGCCTGGAGTGCATTGGGGCCCCCATACGAGCAGTACTTC. This sequence encodes CAWSALGPPYEQYF.